The entry below describes one T cell receptor beta chain. Unsorted whole blood served as the source of blood RNA, and germline DNA was extracted as well. Collection of roughly 4 milliliters of peripheral blood took place before surgery. The V and J ends lost 6 bases and 5 bases, in that order; junction bases with no gene match: 8. The CDR3 contains 14 residues. Germline-derived CDR1 and CDR2 are SGHNT and YYREEE (reference sequence). Starting material of about 480 ng total RNA yielded TCR beta cDNA via a constant-region primer. ARM-PCR, slightly modified, supplied the TCR beta libraries through three nested multiplex PCR rounds. Amplification in the first two PCR rounds was performed using TRBV1-TRBV30 forward primers and a C-beta reverse primer for around 9 cycles each. TCRdb reprocessed the multiplex PCR reads with MiXCR, giving one entry per CDR3 protein. In the table there are approximately 300,000 distinct CDR3 sequences, 55% to 65% of which are singletons.

The sample comes from a study of tumor-infiltrating lymphocytes in primary liver carcinoma. The chain is built from TRBV5-4 and TRBJ2-5; the match to TRBD1 covers 9 bases. The receptor was isolated from a man in his forties with primary liver carcinoma and hepatitis B virus infection. Sequenced material: peripheral blood. DNA of the CDR3: TGTGCCAGCAACTTTAACAGGGGGCAGGAGACCCAGTACTTC. As protein: CASNFNRGQETQYF.